These 28 T cell receptor beta chains were sequenced from one sample in a study of blood T cell repertoires in COVID-19. This table comes from immunoSEQ multiplex PCR, and its TCRdb copy is limited to in-frame clones, with some not included. The table has roughly 250,000 clones, roughly four fifths seen once. The specimen was peripheral blood. These TCRs come from a woman in her sixties with active or convalescent COVID-19.

The genes are TRBV7-2 and TRBJ1-5; 7 bases line up with TRBD1. CDR3 size: 13 residues. The germline CDR1 and CDR2 sequences are SGHTA and FQGNSA. V lost 8 bases to trimming and J lost 6 bases; unmatched junction nucleotides: 7. CDR3 DNA sequence: TGTGCCAGCCATCAGGGGGGTACTCAGCCCCAGCATTTT. Translation: CASHQGGTQPQHF.

This clone was counted only a few times. Other DNA sequences in this sample translate to the same CDR3. The rearrangement joins TRBV6-5 to TRBJ2-1, with TRBD2 matching 8 bases. The V gene end was trimmed by 4 bases and the J gene end by 3 bases; junction bases not matched to a gene: 8. Germline CDR1 reads MNHEY; CDR2 reads SVGAGI. CDR3 length equals 16 residues. CDR3: CASSSPGTSIYNEQFF. The CDR3 bases are TGTGCCAGCAGTTCCCCAGGGACTAGTATCTACAATGAGCAGTTCTTC.

In this sample, this clone turned up a few times. DNA of the CDR3: TGTGCCAGCAGTATAAGCGGGCTCCAAGAGACCCAGTACTTC. Encoded protein: CASSISGLQETQYF. V and J are TRBV13 and TRBJ2-5; weak D call: TRBD2 (6 bases). CDR1 and CDR2 from the germline V gene are PRHDT and FYEKMQ (reference sequence). The CDR3 sequence is 14 residues long. With 6 bases removed from V and 1 base from J, the gap between germline ends came to 12 bases.

The V gene is TRBV29-1, the J gene TRBJ1-4, with D unclear. Trimming took 6 bases from V and 8 from J, leaving 10 bases between them. Germline CDR1 and CDR2: SQVTM and ANQGSEA. The CDR3 length is 11 residues. The CDR3: CSVRWAEKLFF. The CDR3 nucleotides read TGCAGCGTCAGGTGGGCGGAAAAACTGTTTTTT.

V is TRBV18 and J is TRBJ1-2, with D unresolved. The germline V and J ends were trimmed by 1 base and 2 bases, with 11 bases remaining between them. CDR1 and CDR2 from the germline V gene are KGHSH and LQKENI. The CDR3 contains 15 residues. The CDR3: CASSPQTSRNYGYTF. CDR3 bases: TGTGCCAGCTCACCACAGACGTCCAGGAACTATGGCTACACCTTC.

The chain couples TRBV5-6 to TRBJ1-1; 8 bases align to TRBD1. The CDR3 sequence is 15 residues long. Germline CDR1 reads SGHDT; CDR2 reads YYEEEE. V was pared by 0 bases and J by 1 base, with 2 bases of the junction left unmatched. CDR3 in amino acids: CASSLETGGNTEAFF. The CDR3 region has the DNA TGTGCCAGCAGCTTGGAAACAGGGGGGAACACTGAAGCTTTCTTT.

This chain connects TRBV19 to TRBJ1-1, with D perhaps TRBD1 (6 bases). Germline values: CDR1 LNHDA, CDR2 SQIVND (reference sequence). The CDR3 covers 16 residues. V lost 1 base, J lost 5 bases, and 17 bases lay in between. As DNA, the CDR3 is TGTGCCAGTAGTATAGCAGGGGATGGGTCGTGGACTGAAGCTTTCTTT. Its translation: CASSIAGDGSWTEAFF.

This chain connects TRBV19 to TRBJ1-4, with 10 bases lining up with TRBD1. The CDR3 sequence is 13 residues long. V lost 8 bases, J lost 7 bases, and 4 bases stayed unmatched. Germline CDR1 is LNHDA and CDR2 is SQIVND (reference sequence). This CDR3 is CASRTGGREKLFF. DNA for the CDR3: TGTGCCAGTCGGACAGGGGGGCGTGAAAAACTGTTTTTT.

The J gene is TRBJ1-5, the V gene TRBV19; TRBD1 matches 7 bases. This CDR3 comprises 16 residues. With V trimmed by 5 bases and J by 4 bases, 11 bases remained unmatched. The germline V gene encodes CDR1 LNHDA and CDR2 SQIVND (reference sequence). Here the CDR3 reads CASSSPQGVVNQPQHF. The CDR3 nucleotides read TGTGCCAGTAGTTCACCCCAGGGGGTAGTAAATCAGCCCCAGCATTTT.

The chain has TRBV7-2 and TRBJ1-1; D may be TRBD1 (5 bases). CDR1 SGHTA and CDR2 FQGNSA come from the germline V gene. Trimming shortened V by 1 base and J by 0 bases, and 12 bases separated the two germline ends. This CDR3 is built from 16 residues. The CDR3 nucleotides read TGTGCCAGCAGCTTAGTAGCGGGACGGATGAACACTGAAGCTTTCTTT. Its translation is CASSLVAGRMNTEAFF.

This chain joins TRBV18 and TRBJ2-4; 7 bases line up with TRBD1. CDR1 and CDR2 (germline): KGHSH, LQKENI. The CDR3 has 16 amino acids. After removal of 3 bases from V and 1 base from J, the junction contained 6 bases not matched to a gene. The CDR3 is CASSPTGDGAKNIQYF. The CDR3 bases are TGTGCCAGCTCACCTACAGGGGATGGGGCCAAAAACATTCAGTACTTC.

The V and J genes are TRBV6-5 and TRBJ1-2; unclear D gene. The CDR3 has 15 amino acids. The germline V gene has CDR1 MNHEY and CDR2 SVGAGI. V shed 6 bases and J shed 1 base, with 15 bases lying between them. The CDR3 nucleotides read TGTGCCAGCAGCTTAACGAAGGCGGTTAACTATGGCTACACCTTC. Translating gives CASSLTKAVNYGYTF.

This clone appeared a few times. The chain's CDR3 is CASSYLAPQETQYF. The CDR3 DNA reads TGTGCCAGCAGTTACCTAGCCCCACAAGAGACCCAGTACTTC. The rearrangement uses TRBV6-6 and TRBJ2-5; a possible D gene is TRBD2 (5 bases). Germline loops: CDR1 MNHNY, CDR2 SVGAGI (reference sequence). The V end was cut by 2 bases, the J end by 2 bases, with 9 bases between. This CDR3 is 14 amino acids long.

The chain is built from TRBV14 and TRBJ1-2; 7 bases are a match to TRBD1. Trimming at V came to 6 bases and at J to 4 bases, leaving 5 bases not matched to a gene. The CDR3 spans 13 residues. Per the germline V gene, CDR1 is SGHDN and CDR2 is FVKESK. The DNA for the CDR3 is TGTGCCAGCAGGCGGACAGGTACCTATGGCTACACCTTC. Protein sequence: CASRRTGTYGYTF.

The chain uses TRBV15 and TRBJ2-5; D may be TRBD2 (6 bases). With 0 bases removed from V and 1 base from J, the gap between germline ends came to 9 bases. The CDR3 spans 15 residues. Per germline, CDR1 LNHNV and CDR2 YYDKDF (reference sequence). The CDR3 DNA sequence: TGTGCCACCAGCAGAGATTGGGGGGTCCAAGAGACCCAGTACTTC. It encodes CATSRDWGVQETQYF.

V and J are TRBV5-4 and TRBJ1-2; no clear D. Germline-derived CDR1 and CDR2 are SGHNT and YYREEE (reference sequence). The germline V and J ends were trimmed by 2 bases and 4 bases, with 12 bases remaining between them. The CDR3 totals 14 residues. DNA for the CDR3: TGTGCCAGCAGCTTTCTCCCAGGCCCCTATGGCTACACCTTC. Translating gives CASSFLPGPYGYTF.

V gene TRBV30 combines with J gene TRBJ1-1; perhaps TRBD1 as D (6 bases). The CDR3 loop spans 13 amino acids. Germline V CDR1 and CDR2: GTSNPN, SVGIG (reference sequence). Trimming stripped 5 bases from V and 4 bases from J, with 14 bases between. The CDR3 sequence is CAWGKGVVTEAFF. The DNA of the CDR3 is TGTGCCTGGGGGAAGGGGGTCGTCACTGAAGCTTTCTTT.

Only a few counts were recorded for this clone. The chain combines TRBV2 with TRBJ1-1, with 9 bases that match TRBD1. From germline, CDR1 is SNHLY and CDR2 FYNNEI. This CDR3 is 16 amino acids long. Losses at the gene ends were 4 bases for V and 1 base for J; bases not matched to a gene: 7. The chain's CDR3 is CASSARDRVGNTEAFF. The CDR3, as DNA: TGTGCCAGCAGTGCACGGGACAGGGTGGGGAACACTGAAGCTTTCTTT.

V is TRBV27 and J is TRBJ1-2; no reliable D call. The germline gives CDR1 MNHEY, CDR2 SMNVEV (reference sequence). The CDR3 runs 13 residues. V was trimmed by 4 bases and J by 6 bases, leaving 12 bases between them. The CDR3 spells CASSSMGRDGYTF. In DNA, the CDR3 is TGTGCCAGCAGTTCGATGGGGAGGGATGGCTACACCTTC.

This chain links TRBV19 with TRBJ1-2; D is perhaps TRBD1 (6 bases). Trimming cost V 0 bases and J 8 bases, with 13 bases left between them. CDR3 length equals 14 residues. CDR1 LNHDA and CDR2 SQIVND come from the germline V gene (reference sequence). CDR3 bases: TGTGCCAGTAGTATAGAGTACAGGGAAAGCGGCTACACCTTC. Translation: CASSIEYRESGYTF.

The chain joins TRBV5-1 to TRBJ2-3, with TRBD2 identical over 10 bases. CDR1 SGHRS and CDR2 YFSETQ come from the germline V gene. V gave up 2 bases and J gave up 5 bases; unmatched junction bases: 5. The CDR3 extends over 15 amino acids. The CDR3, as DNA: TGCGCCAGCAGCTTTCTGGCTAGCGGGGGAGATACGCAGTATTTT. This codes for CASSFLASGGDTQYF.

This clone was seen repeatedly, ten times or more. The gene calls are TRBV2 and TRBJ2-3; 9 positions agree with TRBD2. J was trimmed by 5 bases and V by 7 bases; bases with no gene match: 7. CDR1 is SNHLY, CDR2 FYNNEI, per germline. The CDR3 loop spans 14 amino acids. CDR3 nucleotides: TGTGCCAGCACTCTGGCTAGCGGGGTAGATACGCAGTATTTT. It encodes CASTLASGVDTQYF. Full variable domain (remainder filled in from reference TRBV2 and TRBJ2-3): EPEVTQTPSHQVTQMGQEVILRCVPISNHLYFYWYRQILGQKVEFLVSFYNNEISEKSEIFDDQFSVERPDGSNFTLKIRSTKLEDSAMYFCASTLASGVDTQYFGPGTRLTVL.

V is TRBV7-3 and J is TRBJ2-1; maybe TRBD2 (5 bases). The germline V gene encodes CDR1 SGHTA and CDR2 FQGTGA. V was cut by 1 base and J by 5 bases, with 9 bases left in between. The CDR3 spans 14 residues. CDR3 coding DNA: TGTGCCAGCAGCTTAAACCCAGCGGACAATGAGCAGTTCTTC. This encodes CASSLNPADNEQFF.

This chain joins TRBV4-3 and TRBJ1-1; D not certain. Per germline, CDR1 LGHNA and CDR2 YSLEER. V was clipped by 0 bases and J by 3 bases, with 11 bases between them. The CDR3 has 15 amino acids. The CDR3, as DNA: TGCGCCAGCAGCCAAGAAGCCAGGTTGGACACTGAAGCTTTCTTT. Protein: CASSQEARLDTEAFF.

This clone was counted once. The gene calls are TRBV5-1 and TRBJ1-1, with 9 bases aligning to TRBD1. CDR3 length: 15 amino acids. Unmatched junction bases numbered 4, after V lost 0 bases and J lost 4 bases. The V gene's germline CDR1 is SGHRS and CDR2 YFSETQ. CDR3 region: CASSLASTGGTEAFF. The CDR3 DNA follows: TGCGCCAGCAGCTTGGCCTCGACAGGGGGCACTGAAGCTTTCTTT.

This clone was observed a handful of times. The chain employs TRBV6-5 and TRBJ2-1; maybe TRBD2 (7 bases). V was pared by 8 bases and J by 2 bases, with 16 bases between. This CDR3 region has 15 residues. Germline assignment: CDR1 MNHEY and CDR2 SVGAGI. CDR3 amino acids: CASAPRRGPYNEQFF. In DNA form, the CDR3 reads TGTGCCAGCGCCCCTCGGCGGGGGCCCTACAATGAGCAGTTCTTC.

This clone has a count of ten or more. The chain employs TRBV6-6 and TRBJ2-5; tentatively, D is TRBD2 (5 bases). Deletions cut 6 bases from V and 1 base from J, with 6 bases between. CDR1 and CDR2 from the germline V gene are MNHNY and SVGAGI (reference sequence). The CDR3 has 12 amino acids. In DNA, the CDR3 is TGTGCCAGCAGCCTAGCCCAAGAGACCCAGTACTTC. It translates to CASSLAQETQYF.

CDR3 in DNA: TGTGCCAGCAGTTTACAGCGGGGGGGCCGCAATGAGCAGTTCTTC. Translating it yields CASSLQRGGRNEQFF. The chain links TRBV27 to TRBJ2-1; 10 bases line up with TRBD2. This CDR3 is 15 amino acids long. V was pared by 2 bases and J by 6 bases, with 4 bases of the junction left unmatched. Germline V gives CDR1 MNHEY, CDR2 SMNVEV (reference sequence).